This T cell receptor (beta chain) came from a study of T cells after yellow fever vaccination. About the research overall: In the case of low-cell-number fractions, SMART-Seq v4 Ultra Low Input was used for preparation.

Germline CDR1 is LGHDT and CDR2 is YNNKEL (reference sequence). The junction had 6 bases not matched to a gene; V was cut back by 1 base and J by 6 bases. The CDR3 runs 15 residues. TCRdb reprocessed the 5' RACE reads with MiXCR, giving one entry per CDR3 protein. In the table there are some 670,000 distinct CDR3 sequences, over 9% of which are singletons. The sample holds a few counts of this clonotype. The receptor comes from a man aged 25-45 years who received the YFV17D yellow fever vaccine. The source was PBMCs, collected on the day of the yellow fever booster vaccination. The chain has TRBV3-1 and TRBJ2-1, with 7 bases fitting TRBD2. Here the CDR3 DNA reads TGTGCCAGCAGCCAAGCTGGTGGACTAGTCAATGAGCAGTTCTTC. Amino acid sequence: CASSQAGGLVNEQFF.